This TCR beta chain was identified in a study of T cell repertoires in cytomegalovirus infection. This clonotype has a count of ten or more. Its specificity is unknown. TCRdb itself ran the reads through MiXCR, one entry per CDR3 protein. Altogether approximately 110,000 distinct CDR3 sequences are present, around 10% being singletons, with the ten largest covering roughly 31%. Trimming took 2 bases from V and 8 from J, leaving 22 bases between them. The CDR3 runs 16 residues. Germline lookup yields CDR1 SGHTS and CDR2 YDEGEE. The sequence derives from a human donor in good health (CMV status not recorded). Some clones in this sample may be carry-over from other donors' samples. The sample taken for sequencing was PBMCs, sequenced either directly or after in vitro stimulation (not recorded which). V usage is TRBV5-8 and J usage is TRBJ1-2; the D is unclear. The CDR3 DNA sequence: TGTGCCAGCAGCTTAAATAGGGTCAGGAGCCAGGAGGGCTACACCTTC. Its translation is CASSLNRVRSQEGYTF. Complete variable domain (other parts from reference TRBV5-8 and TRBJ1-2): EAGVTQSPTHLIKTRGQQATLRCSPISGHTSVYWYQQALGLGLQFLLWYDEGEERNRGNFPPRFSGRQFPNYSSELNVNALELEDSALYLCASSLNRVRSQEGYTFGSGTRLTVV.